This TCR beta chain was retrieved from a study of T cells in Graves' hyperthyroidism and ophthalmopathy. General study findings and limits: From stable hyperthyroidism, ophthalmopathy was set apart by a 13 V-J model.

The CDR3 is 19 amino acids. The V gene end was trimmed by 5 bases and the J gene end by 6 bases; junction bases not matched to a gene: 14. With duration under 3 months, ophthalmopathy was active: Clinical Activity Score at least 3, NOSPECS at least 4. Uncontrolled infection, other autoimmune disease, pregnancy or lactation led to exclusion. From roughly 9.2 ml of fresh peripheral blood, PBMCs were isolated. This clonotype was seen at least ten times. Its antigen is undetermined. The source material, RNA transcripts, was used to amplify TCR beta CDR3 regions. The HTBI primer set served for first-round RT-PCR of the TCR CDR3. Via MiXCR, TCRdb re-called the multiplex PCR reads, giving one row per CDR3 protein. The table lists approximately 400,000 distinct CDR3 sequences, less than 20% of them singletons.

Material for sequencing was blood. This sequence originates from a man younger than 30 with Graves' ophthalmopathy. The chain combines TRBV12-3 or TRBV12-4 with TRBJ2-2, with TRBD2 matching 14 bases. The CDR3 bases are TGTGCCAGCAGTCGGTCCGGACTAGCGGGGGGCCGCGCAGCCGGGGAGCTGTTTTTT. Its protein is CASSRSGLAGGRAAGELFF.